The 24 T cell receptor beta chains listed next were all sequenced from one sample in a study of beta chain features in type 1 diabetes. Investigators reverse transcribed all isolated RNA, so they sequenced expressed TCRB transcripts. Profiling relied on immunoSEQ multiplex PCR, and the TCRdb table lists in-frame clones only, not all of them. This table has about 160,000 clones, about 8.1% appearing once. Sequencing was done on a sample of central memory CD4+ T cells from blood. The receptors were gathered from a man aged 18 to 30 in good health.

This chain links TRBV28 with TRBJ2-1; D perhaps matches TRBD1 (7 bases). The germline V gene encodes CDR1 MDHEN and CDR2 SYDVKM. This CDR3 comprises 13 residues. With 6 bases removed from V and 4 bases from J, the gap between germline ends came to 10 bases. CDR3 loop: CASSSGGYNEQFF. CDR3 bases: TGTGCCAGCAGCTCAGGGGGGTACAATGAGCAGTTCTTC.

This clone was observed a handful of times. The chain couples TRBV4-2 to TRBJ2-3; D might be TRBD2 (6 bases). The CDR3 consists of 15 residues. V was cut by 2 bases and J by 1 base, with 10 bases left in between. Germline V lookup: CDR1 LGHNA, CDR2 YNFKEQ. CDR3 sequence (DNA): TGTGCCAGCAGCCAACAGGGAGGAGGCACAGATACGCAGTATTTT. Translation gives CASSQQGGGTDTQYF.

The J gene is TRBJ1-5, the V gene TRBV29-1; D ambiguous. The V end was cut by 4 bases, the J end by 7 bases, with 11 bases between. This CDR3 spans 12 amino acids. Germline-derived CDR1 and CDR2 are SQVTM and ANQGSEA. CDR3 in DNA: TGCAGCGTTGGAGAGCAACAGCAGCCCCAGCATTTT. The encoded protein is CSVGEQQQPQHF.

In this sample, this clone turned up a few times. This chain joins TRBV11-3 and TRBJ2-1, with D maybe TRBD2 (5 bases). The CDR3 has 12 residues. The V end was cut by 0 bases, the J end by 13 bases, with 10 bases between. Germline values: CDR1 SGHNT, CDR2 YENEEA. CDR3 region: CASSLDTSRQFF. CDR3 nucleotides: TGTGCCAGCAGCTTAGATACTAGTCGTCAGTTCTTC. The whole variable domain, remainder taken from reference TRBV11-3 and TRBJ2-1, is EAGVVQSPRYKIIEKKQPVAFWCNPISGHNTLYWYLQNLGQGPELLIRYENEEAVDDSQLPKDRFSAERLKGVDSTLKIQPAELGDSAVYLCASSLDTSRQFFGPGTRLTVL.

This clone was found a few times. The sample holds other DNA sequences that translate to the same CDR3. V usage is TRBV7-3 and J usage is TRBJ2-3, with 9 bases that match TRBD2. The germline V gene has CDR1 SGHTA and CDR2 FQGTGA. CDR3 length: 16 residues. The ends lost 2 bases at V and 4 bases at J; junction bases unmatched: 7. CDR3: CASSLDGLAGSDTQYF. DNA of the CDR3: TGTGCCAGCAGCTTAGATGGCCTAGCGGGGTCAGATACGCAGTATTTT.

This chain uses TRBV7-9 with TRBJ2-1; D gene unclear. The V gene's germline CDR1 is SEHNR and CDR2 FQNEAQ (reference sequence). V was clipped by 1 base and J by 6 bases, with 7 bases between them. The CDR3 is 13 amino acids. The CDR3 loop is CASSLVTLNEQFF. The CDR3 DNA sequence: TGTGCCAGCAGCTTAGTGACTCTCAATGAGCAGTTCTTC.

In its sample, this clone was seen a few times. The V and J genes are TRBV11-2 and TRBJ2-7; 10 bases are a match to TRBD2. Germline V gives CDR1 SGHAT, CDR2 FQNNGV. V shed 0 bases and J 8 bases; nucleotides not matched to a gene: 13. This CDR3 comprises 17 residues. The CDR3 DNA is TGTGCCAGCAGCTTAGATGGCGGAGGACTAGCGGCTACGAAGCAGTACTTC. Translation gives CASSLDGGGLAATKQYF.

The rearrangement links TRBV6-1 to TRBJ1-3; tentative D call: TRBD1 (6 bases). CDR1 is MNHNS, CDR2 SASEGT, per germline. The V end was cut by 8 bases, the J end by 0 bases, with 14 bases between. This CDR3 has 15 residues. DNA for the CDR3: TGTGCCAGCGGGGGCCAGGTCCTCTCTGGAAACACCATATATTTT. Translated: CASGGQVLSGNTIYF.

There are a few counts of this clone. This chain links TRBV18 with TRBJ2-2; no firm D call. Looked up from germline, CDR1 is KGHSH and CDR2 is LQKENI. V was clipped by 6 bases and J by 6 bases, with 11 bases between them. The CDR3 loop spans 13 amino acids. The CDR3 DNA is TGTGCCAGCTCCCCGACTGAGGCCGGGGAGCTGTTTTTT. Its translation: CASSPTEAGELFF.

This CDR3 reads CASSLRARGLSLSTDTQYF. The CDR3 region has the DNA TGTGCCAGCAGCTTACGGGCCAGGGGGTTATCATTAAGCACAGATACGCAGTATTTT. V usage is TRBV7-2 and J usage is TRBJ2-3; 7 positions agree with TRBD1. V was clipped by 2 bases and J by 0 bases; unmatched bases: 14. Germline V CDR1 and CDR2: SGHTA, FQGNSA. The CDR3 spans 19 residues.

Only a few counts were recorded for this clone. This chain joins TRBV21-1 and TRBJ2-1; the table's D call, TRBD2, has no DNA check behind it. TRBV21-1 is a listed pseudogene. CDR3 length equals 16 residues. CDR3: CASSNLAGASYNEQFF. CDR3 coding DNA: TGTGCCAGCAGCAACTTAGCGGGAGCCTCCTACAATGAGCAGTTCTTC.

The chain links TRBV18 to TRBJ2-3; TRBD2 agrees at 16 bases. V shed 2 bases, J shed 5 bases, and the junction held 7 bases outside the gene matches. Germline assignment: CDR1 KGHSH and CDR2 LQKENI. The CDR3 has 18 residues. This chain's CDR3 is CASSPRGTSGGVQDTQYF. CDR3 DNA: TGTGCCAGCTCACCAAGGGGGACTAGCGGGGGGGTTCAAGATACGCAGTATTTT.

This clone was seen more than once but under ten times. Written as DNA, the CDR3 is TGTGCCAGCAGCGAGTCGACAGGGGTCGAGCAGTACTTC. Protein sequence: CASSESTGVEQYF. The chain recombines TRBV7-9 with TRBJ2-7, with TRBD1 matching over 8 bases. The length of the CDR3 is 13 residues. Per germline, CDR1 SEHNR and CDR2 FQNEAQ (reference sequence). V lost 5 bases and J lost 6; bases outside the gene matches: 6. Full variable domain (remainder filled in from reference TRBV7-9 and TRBJ2-7): DTGVSQNPRHKITKRGQNVTFRCDPISEHNRLYWYRQTLGQGPEFLTYFQNEAQLEKSRLLSDRFSAERPKGSFSTLEIQRTEQGDSAMYLCASSESTGVEQYFGPGTRLTVT.

This clone was seen a handful of times. The rearrangement uses TRBV7-3 and TRBJ2-7; 7 nucleotides align to TRBD2. Trimming removed 4 bases from V and 0 bases from J; junction bases left unmatched: 3. CDR3 length equals 14 residues. Per the germline V gene, CDR1 is SGHTA and CDR2 is FQGTGA. CDR3 sequence reads: CASSSGRGSYEQYF. Here the CDR3 DNA reads TGTGCCAGCAGCTCAGGGAGGGGCTCCTACGAGCAGTACTTC.

This clone was seen ten or more times. The genes are TRBV27 and TRBJ2-2, with unresolved D. Trimming cost V 4 bases and J 5 bases, with 20 bases left between them. This CDR3 comprises 17 residues. Germline CDR1 and CDR2: MNHEY and SMNVEV (reference sequence). The CDR3 nucleotides read TGTGCCAGCAGTTCCAAGTGGAGTATCCTAAGGACCGGGGAGCTGTTTTTT. As protein: CASSSKWSILRTGELFF.

The gene calls are TRBV10-3 and TRBJ1-5; D ambiguous. V lost 6 bases, J lost 5 bases, and 8 bases lay in between. The CDR3 spans 12 residues. Germline CDR1 is ENHRY and CDR2 is SYGVKD. CDR3 sequence reads: CAISTEHQPQHF. The CDR3 DNA follows: TGTGCCATCAGCACAGAGCATCAGCCCCAGCATTTT.

This chain uses TRBV27 with TRBJ1-4; TRBD1 aligns across 9 bases. The CDR3 extends over 19 amino acids. The V segment lost 4 bases and the J segment 7 bases; nucleotides outside the gene matches: 19. Looked up from germline, CDR1 is MNHEY and CDR2 is SMNVEV (reference sequence). The CDR3: CASSSYTGTGPPLSEKLFF. The CDR3 bases are TGTGCCAGCAGTTCCTACACCGGGACAGGGCCACCTTTAAGTGAAAAACTGTTTTTT.

CDR3 DNA: TGTGCCAGCAGCGCCGTGGGAGAAATCCACTACAATGAGCAGTTCTTC. Its protein product is CASSAVGEIHYNEQFF. The chain combines TRBV7-6 with TRBJ2-1; possible D gene TRBD2, 5 bases. The CDR3 is 16 residues long. Germline values: CDR1 SGHVS, CDR2 FNYEAQ. V shed 5 bases and J shed 3 bases, with 17 bases lying between them.

This clone was found a few times. The chain joins TRBV9 to TRBJ1-4; the match to TRBD1 covers 9 bases. V shed 3 bases, J shed 4 bases, and the junction held 1 base outside the gene matches. CDR1 and CDR2 (germline): SGDLS, YYNGEE. The CDR3 runs 14 residues. Here the CDR3 reads CASSGQGGNEKLFF. The CDR3 bases are TGTGCCAGCAGCGGACAGGGGGGTAATGAAAAACTGTTTTTT.

This chain connects TRBV5-6 to TRBJ2-3; the D gene is possibly TRBD1 (6 bases). This CDR3 is 17 amino acids long. Trimming left V 5 bases short and J 0 bases short, with 19 bases between. Germline CDR1 and CDR2: SGHDT and YYEEEE. The CDR3 loop is CASRPIDRTFSTDTQYF. The CDR3 nucleotides are TGTGCCAGCAGACCAATCGACAGGACCTTTAGCACAGATACGCAGTATTTT.

The genes are TRBV7-2 and TRBJ1-1; TRBD1 matches 7 bases. Trimming removed 5 bases from V and 0 bases from J; junction bases left unmatched: 3. Per the germline V gene, CDR1 is SGHTA and CDR2 is FQGNSA. The CDR3 extends over 14 amino acids. CDR3: CASSGDSLNTEAFF. DNA of the CDR3: TGTGCCAGCAGCGGGGACAGCCTGAACACTGAAGCTTTCTTT. The full variable domain, in which reference TRBV7-2 and TRBJ1-1 provide the parts outside the CDR3, is GAGVSQSPSNKVTEKGKDVELRCDPISGHTALYWYRQSLGQGLEFLIYFQGNSAPDKSGLPSDRFSAERTGGSVSTLTIQRTQQEDSAVYLCASSGDSLNTEAFFGQGTRLTVV.

Here the CDR3 reads CASSVTPHANEKLFF. Written as DNA, the CDR3 is TGTGCCAGCAGCGTAACACCGCATGCAAATGAAAAACTGTTTTTT. The chain joins TRBV9 to TRBJ1-4; D is unclear. The CDR3 spans 15 residues. V was cut by 1 base and J by 5 bases, with 12 bases left in between. From germline, CDR1 is SGDLS and CDR2 YYNGEE. Complete variable domain (other parts from reference TRBV9 and TRBJ1-4): DSGVTQTPKHLITATGQRVTLRCSPRSGDLSVYWYQQSLDQGLQFLIQYYNGEERAKGNILERFSAQQFPDLHSELNLSSLELGDSALYFCASSVTPHANEKLFFGSGTQLSVL.

The chain links TRBV7-9 to TRBJ2-3; 8 bases map to TRBD2. Per the germline V gene, CDR1 is SEHNR and CDR2 is FQNEAQ (reference sequence). Trimming cost V 1 base and J 1 base; bases outside gene matches: 1. The CDR3 runs 15 residues. The CDR3 DNA sequence: TGTGCCAGCAGCTTAGTAGCGGGACGCACAGATACGCAGTATTTT. Its translation: CASSLVAGRTDTQYF.

This chain links TRBV5-6 with TRBJ2-5, with D maybe TRBD1 (5 bases). Trimming cost V 0 bases and J 3 bases, with 9 bases left between them. This CDR3 spans 14 amino acids. Per germline, CDR1 SGHDT and CDR2 YYEEEE. For the CDR3, the DNA is TGTGCCAGCAGCTTGGTAATAGGGGAAGAGACCCAGTACTTC. This codes for CASSLVIGEETQYF.